A single sample gave rise to the 28 T cell receptor beta chains below, sequenced in a study of early T cells in non-severe SARS-CoV-2 infection. MiXCR, applied by TCRdb to the 5' RACE reads, yields one record per CDR3 protein. The sample lists more than 45,000 distinct CDR3 sequences; 13% were seen once. Sequencing input: whole blood. The receptors shown here come from an adult who was a healthcare worker with PCR-confirmed SARS-CoV-2 infection or an uninfected control (not recorded which).

This clonotype occurred many times. V is TRBV9 and J is TRBJ2-1; D is possibly TRBD1 (6 bases). V lost 2 bases, J lost 0 bases, and 9 bases lay in between. The CDR3 totals 15 residues. CDR1 and CDR2 from the germline V gene are SGDLS and YYNGEE. In DNA form, the CDR3 reads TGTGCCAGCAGCGTGGACAGTAACTCCTACAATGAGCAGTTCTTC. Amino acid sequence: CASSVDSNSYNEQFF.

This chain uses TRBV5-6 with TRBJ1-1; no firm D call. Germline V gene sequence: CDR1 SGHDT, CDR2 YYEEEE. V was pared by 0 bases and J by 5 bases, with 5 bases between. This CDR3 is 12 amino acids long. CDR3 in amino acids: CASSLAMTEAFF. As DNA, the CDR3 is TGTGCCAGCAGCTTGGCCATGACTGAAGCTTTCTTT.

This clonotype was seen a handful of times. The gene calls are TRBV4-1 and TRBJ2-7; D is tentatively TRBD1 or TRBD2 (5 bases each). Germline V gene lookup returns CDR1 MGHRA and CDR2 YSYEKL. The CDR3 extends over 15 amino acids. Between the trimmed V and J ends, which lost 3 bases and 8 bases, there was a span of 20 bases. The CDR3 sequence is CASSQPGTVSVQQYF. CDR3 DNA: TGCGCCAGCAGCCAGCCAGGGACGGTATCGGTGCAGCAGTACTTC.

This clonotype was seen a few times. The V call is TRBV7-9, the J call TRBJ2-7; no firm D call. Germline lookup yields CDR1 SEHNR and CDR2 FQNEAQ (reference sequence). V lost 4 bases to trimming and J lost 5 bases, with 9 bases between them. The CDR3 runs 12 residues. As DNA, the CDR3 is TGTGCCAGCAGCTACCCGGCAGACGAGCAGTACTTC. This gives the protein CASSYPADEQYF.

This clonotype showed up many times. The chain employs TRBV6-1 and TRBJ1-4, with D unclear. The V gene lost 5 bases and the J gene lost 0 bases, with 7 bases spanning the gap. Germline CDR1 reads MNHNS; CDR2 reads SASEGT. This CDR3 has 14 amino acids. CDR3 region: CASSRSSTNEKLFF. CDR3 nucleotides: TGTGCCAGCAGTAGGTCGTCAACTAATGAAAAACTGTTTTTT.

This clonotype was found a few times. The V call is TRBV25-1, the J call TRBJ2-7; weak D call: TRBD1 (6 bases). Germline CDR1 MGHDK, CDR2 SYGVNS. V lost 6 bases and J lost 0, with 15 bases in between. The CDR3 extends over 15 amino acids. In nucleotides, the CDR3 is TGTGCCAGCAGCGCCCCGGGACACCTCTCCTACGAGCAGTACTTC. Its protein is CASSAPGHLSYEQYF.

This clonotype appeared many times. The chain joins TRBV12-3 or TRBV12-4 to TRBJ1-1, with 7 bases identical to TRBD1. The length of the CDR3 is 14 residues. V lost 3 bases to trimming and J lost 7 bases; unmatched junction nucleotides: 8. The DNA for the CDR3 is TGTGCCAGCAGTTTCCGACAGGGCGGGGGTGAAGCTTTCTTT. Protein sequence: CASSFRQGGGEAFF.

This rearrangement joins TRBV12-3 or TRBV12-4 to TRBJ2-2; perhaps D is TRBD1 or TRBD2 (5 bases each). The CDR3 is 13 amino acids. Deletions cut 5 bases from V and 7 bases from J, with 11 bases between. CDR3 DNA: TGTGCCAGCAGTGAGGGACCGGGCGGGGAGCTGTTTTTT. It specifies CASSEGPGGELFF.

The V and J genes are TRBV15 and TRBJ2-1, with D maybe TRBD1 (6 bases). CDR3 length: 12 amino acids. The V and J ends lost 5 bases and 4 bases respectively, with 6 bases between them. Germline CDR1 and CDR2: LNHNV and YYDKDF (reference sequence). The CDR3: CATSGQYNEQFF. DNA for the CDR3: TGTGCCACCAGCGGACAGTACAATGAGCAGTTCTTC.

Many counts were recorded for this clonotype. The V gene is TRBV25-1, the J gene TRBJ2-1, with a possible D match to TRBD2 (6 bases). V was clipped by 2 bases and J by 5 bases, with 13 bases between them. Germline V lookup: CDR1 MGHDK, CDR2 SYGVNS. This CDR3 is 15 amino acids long. The CDR3 sequence is CASSERGGKDNEQFF. The CDR3 DNA follows: TGTGCCAGCAGTGAAAGGGGCGGGAAAGACAATGAGCAGTTCTTC.

The rearrangement joins TRBV5-1 to TRBJ2-2; 9 nucleotides match TRBD1. V was pared by 5 bases and J by 3 bases, with 5 bases of the junction left unmatched. The CDR3 is 15 amino acids. The germline V gene encodes CDR1 SGHRS and CDR2 YFSETQ. The CDR3 sequence: CASRPGQGYTGELFF. The CDR3 nucleotides read TGCGCCAGCAGACCGGGACAGGGCTACACCGGGGAGCTGTTTTTT.

This clonotype was seen ten or more times. The genes are TRBV5-1 and TRBJ2-2, with unresolved D. CDR1 SGHRS and CDR2 YFSETQ come from the germline V gene. V lost 0 bases to trimming and J lost 1 base, with 7 bases between them. CDR3 length equals 15 residues. CDR3 loop: CASSLDGVNTGELFF. The CDR3 DNA follows: TGCGCCAGCAGCTTGGATGGGGTGAACACCGGGGAGCTGTTTTTT.

This clonotype occurred a few times. The chain links TRBV7-8 to TRBJ1-5; tentatively, D is TRBD1 (6 bases). V lost 5 bases to trimming and J lost 3 bases, with 14 bases between them. Germline-derived CDR1 and CDR2 are SGHVS and FQNEAQ. The CDR3 totals 15 residues. Written as DNA, the CDR3 is TGTGCCAGCAGCCGCCCCGGGACAATCAATCAGCCCCAGCATTTT. Its translation: CASSRPGTINQPQHF.

This chain joins TRBV7-3 and TRBJ2-5; perhaps TRBD1 as D (7 bases). Looked up from germline, CDR1 is SGHTA and CDR2 is FQGTGA. CDR3 length equals 14 residues. Trimming removed 5 bases at V and 3 bases at J, with 13 bases between. As DNA, the CDR3 is TGTGCCAGCAGCCCGACAGGGAGGAAAGAGACCCAGTACTTC. Translation gives CASSPTGRKETQYF.

This clonotype was seen many times. The chain uses TRBV27 and TRBJ2-2; maybe TRBD2 (6 bases). This CDR3 is 12 amino acids long. Germline CDR1 is MNHEY and CDR2 is SMNVEV (reference sequence). Trimming removed 7 bases from V and 7 bases from J, with 10 bases in between. DNA for the CDR3: TGTGCCAGCAAGGAGGGTGGCGGGGAGCTGTTTTTT. It translates to CASKEGGGELFF.

Only a few counts were recorded for this clonotype. The chain joins TRBV29-1 to TRBJ2-7, with 8 bases that match TRBD1. After removal of 6 bases from V and 0 bases from J, the junction contained 4 bases not matched to a gene. The CDR3 length is 13 residues. Germline assignment: CDR1 SQVTM and CDR2 ANQGSEA. The CDR3 region is CSVGGQASYEQYF. The CDR3 coding sequence is TGCAGCGTGGGGGGACAGGCCTCCTACGAGCAGTACTTC.

This clonotype was counted only a few times. The rearrangement uses TRBV11-2 and TRBJ2-2, with TRBD2 matching over 9 bases. The CDR3 consists of 15 residues. CDR1 and CDR2 (germline): SGHAT, FQNNGV. The junction had 5 bases not matched to a gene; V was cut back by 4 bases and J by 5 bases. CDR3 sequence: CASSSSGRFTGELFF. The DNA of the CDR3 is TGTGCCAGCAGCTCCAGCGGGAGGTTTACCGGGGAGCTGTTTTTT.

J is TRBJ2-3 and V is TRBV6-4; no reliable D call. The CDR3 loop spans 16 amino acids. The V gene lost 4 bases and the J gene lost 5 bases, with 19 bases spanning the gap. Germline V CDR1 and CDR2: MRHNA, SNTAGT. The CDR3, as DNA: TGTGCCAGCAGTGCCCTCCCGGAGTCCCGGCTAGATACGCAGTATTTT. Residues: CASSALPESRLDTQYF.

There are many counts of this clonotype. The CDR3 region has the DNA TGTGCCAGCACCCGACAGGCTAACTATGGCTACACCTTC. This gives the protein CASTRQANYGYTF. The rearrangement uses TRBV12-3 or TRBV12-4 and TRBJ1-2; a weak D match, TRBD1 (6 bases). This CDR3 spans 13 amino acids. Trimming left V 7 bases short and J 0 bases short, with 9 bases between.

This clonotype was observed a handful of times. The chain links TRBV19 to TRBJ2-2; TRBD1 or TRBD2 may be the D gene (5 bases each). The germline V gene encodes CDR1 LNHDA and CDR2 SQIVND (reference sequence). The CDR3 spans 14 residues. Trimming cost V 6 bases and J 5 bases, with 13 bases left between them. The CDR3 loop is CASRRDVWTGELFF. The CDR3 DNA reads TGTGCCAGTAGGAGGGACGTGTGGACCGGGGAGCTGTTTTTT. The variable domain in full, with the rest retrieved from reference TRBV19 and TRBJ2-2, is DGGITQSPKYLFRKEGQNVTLSCEQNLNHDAMYWYRQDPGQGLRLIYYSQIVNDFQKGDIAEGYSVSREKKESFPLTVTSAQKNPTAFYLCASRRDVWTGELFFGEGSRLTVL.

This clonotype was recorded at least ten times. This chain uses TRBV12-3 or TRBV12-4 with TRBJ2-7, with D perhaps TRBD1 (5 bases). V lost 5 bases and J lost 3, with 8 bases in between. CDR3 length equals 12 residues. CDR3 DNA: TGTGCCAGCAGTCGACAGCTCTACGAGCAGTACTTC. Translating gives CASSRQLYEQYF.

V usage is TRBV29-1 and J usage is TRBJ2-1; 10 positions agree with TRBD2. The CDR3 has 17 amino acids. In germline, CDR1 is SQVTM, CDR2 ANQGSEA. The V gene end was trimmed by 5 bases and the J gene end by 5 bases; junction bases not matched to a gene: 15. As DNA, the CDR3 is TGCAGCGTTTGCCCCCGGCCTAGCGGGAGACGGGACAATGAGCAGTTCTTC. Its translation is CSVCPRPSGRRDNEQFF.

This clonotype was detected many times. The rearrangement links TRBV7-8 to TRBJ1-5; the D gene is possibly TRBD1 (5 bases). CDR1 and CDR2 from the germline V gene are SGHVS and FQNEAQ. V was pared by 5 bases and J by 1 base, with 12 bases between. The CDR3 runs 15 residues. For the CDR3, the DNA is TGTGCCAGCAGCGGGCAGGGTTACAGCAATCAGCCCCAGCATTTT. Encoded protein: CASSGQGYSNQPQHF.

The V call is TRBV7-6, the J call TRBJ2-2; 10 bases map to TRBD1. CDR1 and CDR2 from the germline V gene are SGHVS and FNYEAQ. J was trimmed by 6 bases and V by 3 bases; bases with no gene match: 4. The CDR3 runs to 15 residues. CDR3: CASSFSGQGAGELFF. The DNA for the CDR3 is TGTGCCAGCAGCTTCTCCGGACAGGGGGCCGGGGAGCTGTTTTTT.

The V and J genes are TRBV28 and TRBJ1-2; a weak D match, TRBD1 (6 bases). This CDR3 has 12 amino acids. Trimming stripped 5 bases from V and 8 bases from J, with 12 bases between. CDR1 is MDHEN, CDR2 SYDVKM, per germline. The CDR3: CASSTGIFGYTF. CDR3 coding DNA: TGTGCCAGCAGTACAGGGATCTTCGGCTACACCTTC.

This clonotype appeared many times. The chain couples TRBV28 to TRBJ1-1; no reliable D call. Trimming took 5 bases from V and 9 from J, leaving 10 bases between them. The germline gives CDR1 MDHEN, CDR2 SYDVKM. The CDR3 loop spans 11 amino acids. The CDR3 DNA is TGTGCCAGCAGTAACCTAGTTCAAGCTTTCTTT. Residues: CASSNLVQAFF.

This clonotype was detected ten times or more. V usage is TRBV12-3 or TRBV12-4 and J usage is TRBJ1-2; 12 bases are a match to TRBD1. J gave up 6 bases and V 5 bases, and 7 bases lay outside the gene matches. This CDR3 spans 15 amino acids. The CDR3, as DNA: TGTGCCAGCAGTCTCGGGACAGGGGGCCTCGATGGCTACACCTTC. Protein: CASSLGTGGLDGYTF.

This clonotype was seen many times. The genes are TRBV6-1 and TRBJ1-2; TRBD1 matches 11 bases. With V trimmed by 4 bases and J by 8 bases, 9 bases remained unmatched. The germline CDR1 and CDR2 sequences are MNHNS and SASEGT. This CDR3 is 15 amino acids long. The CDR3 reads CASSVGQGAKYGYTF. CDR3 coding DNA: TGTGCCAGCAGTGTTGGACAGGGGGCAAAATACGGCTACACCTTC.